This entry lists 5 T cell receptor beta chains sequenced from one sample in a study of fetal regulatory T cell absence and autoimmunity. Produced via immunoSEQ multiplex PCR; TCRdb's table is partial and in-frame only. The table has about 95,000 clones, about three quarters seen once. The specimen was pancreas tissue. Source of these receptors: a male donor with IPEX syndrome.

The chain uses TRBV10-2 and TRBJ1-6; perhaps TRBD1 as D (6 bases). The CDR3 is made up of 17 amino acids. Germline CDR1 reads WSHSY; CDR2 reads SAAADI. Between the trimmed V and J ends, which lost 0 bases and 4 bases, there was a span of 13 bases. For the CDR3, the DNA is TGCGCCAGCAGTGAGTCCAGGGGCCGGACGTATAATTCACCCCTCCACTTT. Translated, it gives CASSESRGRTYNSPLHF.

The V and J genes are TRBV4-3 and TRBJ1-5; D not certain. Trimming pared 1 base from V and 6 bases from J, leaving 7 bases between. Germline CDR1 and CDR2: LGHNA and YSLEER. This CDR3 region has 13 residues. The CDR3 here is CASSQAAGQPQHF. In DNA, the CDR3 is TGCGCCAGCAGCCAAGCAGCAGGTCAGCCCCAGCATTTT.

The chain employs TRBV19 and TRBJ2-3; D may be TRBD2 (6 bases). CDR3 length: 12 amino acids. Trimming removed 10 bases at V and 2 bases at J, with 10 bases between. The germline V gene has CDR1 LNHDA and CDR2 SQIVND (reference sequence). The CDR3 spells CATSGATDTQYF. CDR3 in DNA: TGTGCCACCTCGGGAGCCACAGATACGCAGTATTTT. Full variable domain (remainder filled in from reference TRBV19 and TRBJ2-3): DGGITQSPKYLFRKEGQNVTLSCEQNLNHDAMYWYRQDPGQGLRLIYYSQIVNDFQKGDIAEGYSVSREKKESFPLTVTSAQKNPTAFYLCATSGATDTQYFGPGTRLTVL.

The chain joins TRBV5-1 to TRBJ1-1; TRBD1 matches 8 bases. Germline CDR1 reads SGHRS; CDR2 reads YFSETQ. The CDR3 consists of 11 residues. Losses at the gene ends were 8 bases for V and 7 bases for J; bases not matched to a gene: 4. The DNA for the CDR3 is TGCGCCAGTAGACAGGGGAATGAAGCTTTCTTT. Translating gives CASRQGNEAFF.

This chain joins TRBV27 and TRBJ2-1; the D is unclear. The CDR3 is 15 residues long. Trimming removed 0 bases from V and 1 base from J, with 7 bases in between. CDR1 and CDR2 from the germline V gene are MNHEY and SMNVEV (reference sequence). The CDR3 nucleotides read TGTGCCAGCAGTTTATCGAAACAGTCCTACAATGAGCAGTTCTTC. This codes for CASSLSKQSYNEQFF.